This T cell receptor beta chain stems from a study of T cell responses to AZD1222 COVID-19 vaccine. V was trimmed by 4 bases and J by 4 bases, leaving 11 bases between them. Germline V gene sequence: CDR1 GTSNPN, CDR2 SVGIG (reference sequence). The CDR3 contains 14 residues. Some clones are missing from TCRdb's copy, which holds only in-frame ones; the method was immunoSEQ multiplex PCR. In the table there are about 180,000 clones, about 90% of which are singletons. The J gene is TRBJ2-6, the V gene TRBV30; D gene uncertain. This TCR was recovered from an adult in good health. The input for sequencing was peripheral blood, taken on day 0 of AZD1222 vaccination. CDR3 DNA sequence: TGTGCCTGGAAATCCGTCTCCGGGGCCAACGTCCTGACTTTC. Translating gives CAWKSVSGANVLTF.